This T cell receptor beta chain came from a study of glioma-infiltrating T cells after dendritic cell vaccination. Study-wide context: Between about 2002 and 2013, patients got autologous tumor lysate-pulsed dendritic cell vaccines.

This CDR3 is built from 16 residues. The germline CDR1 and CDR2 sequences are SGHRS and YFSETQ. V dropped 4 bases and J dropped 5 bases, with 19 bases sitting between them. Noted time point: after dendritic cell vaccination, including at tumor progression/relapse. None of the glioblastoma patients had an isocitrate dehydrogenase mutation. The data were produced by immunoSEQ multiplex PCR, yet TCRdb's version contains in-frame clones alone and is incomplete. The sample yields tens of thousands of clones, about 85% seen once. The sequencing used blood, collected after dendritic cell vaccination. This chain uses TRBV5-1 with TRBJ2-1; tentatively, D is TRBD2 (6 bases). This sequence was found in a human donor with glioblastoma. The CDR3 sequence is CASSGGQGSAHNEQFF. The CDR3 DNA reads TGCGCCAGCAGCGGAGGGCAGGGAAGCGCCCACAATGAGCAGTTCTTC.